The 31 T cell receptor beta chains below come from one sample, sequenced in a study of blood T cell repertoires in COVID-19. TCRdb's table, derived via immunoSEQ multiplex PCR, lists solely in-frame clones and lacks some. Of 80,000 to 100,000 clones in the sample, 70% to 90% were seen once. The specimen sequenced was peripheral blood. Receptors originate from a man aged 65-85 years with acute or convalescent COVID-19.

The chain uses TRBV5-5 and TRBJ1-6; 9 bases align to TRBD1. The V segment lost 6 bases and the J segment 5 bases; nucleotides outside the gene matches: 6. Germline CDR1 reads SGHKS; CDR2 reads YYEKEE (reference sequence). The CDR3 sequence is 15 residues long. CDR3 nucleotide sequence: TGTGCCAGCAACCTCGGGACAGGGAATAATTCACCCCTCCACTTT. Protein: CASNLGTGNNSPLHF.

The chain uses TRBV6-5 and TRBJ2-2, with D tentatively TRBD1 (5 bases). V shed 8 bases and J shed 3 bases, with 7 bases lying between them. The CDR3 is made up of 12 amino acids. The germline V gene encodes CDR1 MNHEY and CDR2 SVGAGI. The CDR3 sequence is CASDSDTGELFF. CDR3 bases: TGTGCCAGCGACAGTGACACCGGGGAGCTGTTTTTT.

This clone was seen once. This rearrangement joins TRBV2 to TRBJ2-7; weak D call: TRBD2 (5 bases). The CDR3 sequence is 13 residues long. Trimming stripped 6 bases from V and 7 bases from J, with 16 bases between. Germline V gene data show CDR1 as SNHLY and CDR2 as FYNNEI. The CDR3: CASRGDSRGEQYV. CDR3 nucleotide sequence: TGTGCCAGCAGGGGCGACTCCCGCGGGGAGCAGTACGTC.

This chain connects TRBV11-3 to TRBJ2-3; 10 bases map to TRBD1. After removal of 5 bases from V and 1 base from J, the junction contained 6 bases not matched to a gene. CDR3 length equals 16 residues. Germline V gene data show CDR1 as SGHNT and CDR2 as YENEEA. DNA of the CDR3: TGTGCCAGCAGCATTCGAGGGACAGGGGGCACAGATACGCAGTATTTT. As protein: CASSIRGTGGTDTQYF.

The rearrangement uses TRBV3-1 (or the pseudogene TRBV3-2) and TRBJ1-5; D remains unclear. There are 17 residues in the CDR3. Trimming cost V 0 bases and J 0 bases, with 12 bases left between them. Germline values: CDR1 LGHDT, CDR2 YNNKEL (reference sequence). CDR3 amino acids: CASSQEVPGISNQPQHF. The CDR3 DNA follows: TGTGCCAGCAGCCAAGAAGTGCCGGGGATTAGCAATCAGCCCCAGCATTTT.

The genes are TRBV3-1 (or the pseudogene TRBV3-2) and TRBJ2-4; no firm D call. The CDR3 contains 15 residues. V lost 0 bases to trimming and J lost 6 bases, with 12 bases between them. Germline V gene lookup returns CDR1 LGHDT and CDR2 YNNKEL (reference sequence). The CDR3 spells CASSQDPQVPNIQYF. CDR3 sequence (DNA): TGTGCCAGCAGCCAAGATCCCCAGGTTCCAAACATTCAGTACTTC.

The V call is TRBV19, the J call TRBJ1-1; D might be TRBD1 (6 bases). CDR1 is LNHDA and CDR2 is SQIVND in the germline V gene (reference sequence). Trimming cost V 7 bases and J 4 bases, with 19 bases left between them. The CDR3 runs to 15 residues. CDR3 coding DNA: TGTGCCAGTATCTCACGGGGGGGCTCAAGCACTGAAGCTTTCTTT. Amino acids: CASISRGGSSTEAFF.

This clone was counted a single time. The V call is TRBV5-6, the J call TRBJ1-1; D unclear. The CDR3 loop spans 15 amino acids. CDR1 and CDR2 (germline): SGHDT, YYEEEE. The V end lost 2 bases, the J end lost 1 base, and 12 bases lay between the germline ends. The CDR3 coding sequence is TGTGCCAGCAGCTTCGCTGACGGGAGGAACACTGAAGCTTTCTTT. Translation gives CASSFADGRNTEAFF.

The chain combines TRBV19 with TRBJ1-5, with D tentatively TRBD1 (6 bases). CDR3 length: 11 residues. Germline V gives CDR1 LNHDA, CDR2 SQIVND (reference sequence). The DNA of the CDR3 is TGTGCAACAGGGCGGTTTCAGCCCCAGCATTTT. It encodes CATGRFQPQHF.

This chain joins TRBV6-5 and TRBJ1-2; TRBD1 aligns across 8 bases. Trimming took 2 bases from V and 4 from J; bases not matched to a gene: 9. Per germline, CDR1 MNHEY and CDR2 SVGAGI. The CDR3 is made up of 16 amino acids. CDR3 sequence: CASSYAGGEVGYGYTF. The CDR3 DNA follows: TGTGCCAGCAGTTACGCAGGGGGCGAAGTTGGCTATGGCTACACCTTC.

This clone was counted only a few times. J is TRBJ2-5 and V is TRBV5-1; 7 bases are shared with TRBD1. The germline V gene has CDR1 SGHRS and CDR2 YFSETQ. CDR3 length: 16 amino acids. The V segment lost 4 bases and the J segment 7 bases; nucleotides outside the gene matches: 16. CDR3 in amino acids: CASSPGVGGVGRTQYF. The DNA for the CDR3 is TGCGCCAGCAGCCCCGGTGTAGGGGGCGTAGGACGGACCCAGTACTTC. Full variable domain (outside the CDR3, taken from reference TRBV5-1 and TRBJ2-5): KAGVTQTPRYLIKTRGQQVTLSCSPISGHRSVSWYQQTPGQGLQFLFEYFSETQRNKGNFPGRFSGRQFSNSRSEMNVSTLELGDSALYLCASSPGVGGVGRTQYFGPGTRLLVL.

The CDR3 protein is CASIPQLTDTQYF. As DNA, the CDR3 is TGTGCCAGCATACCACAGCTCACAGATACGCAGTATTTT. The V call is TRBV12-3 or TRBV12-4, the J call TRBJ2-3, with D unresolved. Trimming left V 7 bases short and J 2 bases short, with 10 bases between. This CDR3 comprises 13 residues.

The chain joins TRBV11-2 to TRBJ2-1; D remains ambiguous. This CDR3 spans 14 amino acids. V lost 3 bases and J lost 6, with 12 bases in between. Germline loops: CDR1 SGHAT, CDR2 FQNNGV. The CDR3, as DNA: TGTGCCAGCAGCTTCGTCCTAGTGGGCAATGAGCAGTTCTTC. It translates to CASSFVLVGNEQFF.

V and J are TRBV4-2 and TRBJ2-2; 8 positions match TRBD1. CDR1 and CDR2 (germline): LGHNA, YNFKEQ. The CDR3 covers 16 residues. The J segment lost 2 bases and the V segment lost 3 bases, leaving 5 bases of the junction unmatched. The CDR3 nucleotides are TGTGCCAGCAGCCAGCCGGGGACAGGAAACACCGGGGAGCTGTTTTTT. Amino acids: CASSQPGTGNTGELFF.

The chain links TRBV3-1 (or the pseudogene TRBV3-2) to TRBJ2-1; 7 bases match TRBD2. Germline V gene lookup returns CDR1 LGHDT and CDR2 YNNKEL (reference sequence). Trimming cost V 1 base and J 3 bases; bases outside gene matches: 3. CDR3 size: 15 residues. CDR3 loop: CASSQGSGVYNEQFF. As DNA, the CDR3 is TGTGCCAGCAGCCAAGGGAGCGGGGTCTACAATGAGCAGTTCTTC.

The J gene is TRBJ2-1, the V gene TRBV4-1; 10 nucleotides align to TRBD2. CDR3 length: 14 residues. V dropped 4 bases and J dropped 5; count of bases not matched to a gene: 2. The germline CDR1 and CDR2 sequences are MGHRA and YSYEKL. CDR3 residues: CASSRGLADNEQFF. CDR3 nucleotides: TGCGCCAGCAGCCGAGGACTAGCGGACAATGAGCAGTTCTTC.

This chain uses TRBV10-1 with TRBJ1-1; no clear D. CDR1 is WNHNN and CDR2 is SYGVQD in the germline V gene (reference sequence). Between the trimmed V and J ends, which lost 4 bases and 7 bases, there was a span of 16 bases. The length of the CDR3 is 14 residues. The CDR3, as DNA: TGCGCCAGCAGTGGCCAAGAGTACCCGGGTGAAGCTTTCTTT. Amino acids: CASSGQEYPGEAFF.

The chain is built from TRBV27 and TRBJ1-2; 9 bases line up with TRBD1. The germline CDR1 and CDR2 sequences are MNHEY and SMNVEV (reference sequence). The trim removed 5 bases at V and 3 bases at J, leaving 4 bases unmatched. The CDR3 has 14 residues. CDR3 DNA sequence: TGTGCCAGCAGTCTCAGGACAGGGGACTATGGCTACACCTTC. Its protein is CASSLRTGDYGYTF.

The chain joins TRBV28 to TRBJ2-5; 12 nucleotides match TRBD1. V lost 5 bases to trimming and J lost 1 base; unmatched junction nucleotides: 14. The CDR3 runs to 19 residues. Germline assignment: CDR1 MDHEN and CDR2 SYDVKM. The CDR3 nucleotides read TGTGCCAGCAGTCCCTCGGGACAGGGGGCGCGTGGCGCCCAAGAGACCCAGTACTTC. It translates to CASSPSGQGARGAQETQYF.

The chain employs TRBV19 and TRBJ1-2; 8 bases agree with TRBD1. There are 13 residues in the CDR3. With V trimmed by 6 bases and J by 8 bases, 8 bases remained unmatched. From germline, CDR1 is LNHDA and CDR2 SQIVND (reference sequence). The CDR3 is CASSLNWDRGYTF. CDR3 nucleotides: TGTGCCAGTAGCCTGAACTGGGACAGGGGCTACACCTTC.

The chain couples TRBV2 to TRBJ1-2, with TRBD1 as a possible D gene (5 bases). The V gene's germline CDR1 is SNHLY and CDR2 FYNNEI. The CDR3 extends over 11 amino acids. V shed 7 bases and J shed 4 bases, with 7 bases lying between them. This chain's CDR3 is CASTGVYGYTF. In DNA, the CDR3 is TGTGCCAGCACGGGGGTCTATGGCTACACCTTC.

The rearrangement uses TRBV15 and TRBJ1-1; 7 bases align to TRBD1. V was pared by 0 bases and J by 10 bases, with 2 bases of the junction left unmatched. Germline CDR1 is LNHNV and CDR2 is YYDKDF (reference sequence). This CDR3 comprises 12 residues. CDR3 sequence (DNA): TGTGCCACCAGCAGAGAACAGGGGCGAGCTTTCTTT. Its protein product is CATSREQGRAFF.

This clone was detected only once. This chain uses TRBV4-2 with TRBJ1-2, with a tentative D call TRBD1 (6 bases). Germline CDR1 reads LGHNA; CDR2 reads YNFKEQ. The CDR3 loop spans 16 amino acids. V lost 5 bases and J lost 3, with 19 bases in between. CDR3: CASSSASWGLDYGYTF. The DNA of the CDR3 is TGTGCCAGCAGCTCTGCCTCATGGGGGCTGGACTATGGCTACACCTTC.

V and J are TRBV6-5 and TRBJ2-7; 11 positions match TRBD1. Germline V gene sequence: CDR1 MNHEY, CDR2 SVGAGI. V was pared by 7 bases and J by 4 bases, with 6 bases of the junction left unmatched. CDR3 length: 14 residues. Written as DNA, the CDR3 is TGTGCCAGCACTTCGGGGGACAGGGGGTACGAGCAGTACTTC. Its translation: CASTSGDRGYEQYF.

The V call is TRBV6-6, the J call TRBJ2-2; no reliable D call. The germline V gene encodes CDR1 MNHNY and CDR2 SVGAGI (reference sequence). The CDR3 extends over 14 amino acids. The germline V and J ends were trimmed by 0 bases and 1 base, with 3 bases remaining between them. The CDR3 DNA reads as TGTGCCAGCAGTTACTCCAGGAACACCGGGGAGCTGTTTTTT. Its protein is CASSYSRNTGELFF.

J is TRBJ2-7 and V is TRBV7-3; unclear D gene. The CDR3 covers 13 residues. Trimming took off 5 bases at V and 3 bases at J, with 11 bases between the two ends. Germline-derived CDR1 and CDR2 are SGHTA and FQGTGA. The CDR3 nucleotides read TGTGCCAGCAGCCAAGTATCAGGCTACGAGCAGTACTTC. Translating it yields CASSQVSGYEQYF.

The chain joins TRBV6-5 to TRBJ1-5; D call uncertain. The germline V gene encodes CDR1 MNHEY and CDR2 SVGAGI. Trimming stripped 6 bases from V and 7 bases from J, with 19 bases between. This CDR3 comprises 15 residues. CDR3 nucleotide sequence: TGTGCCAGCAGCCTCCGGGGTGGCTCTGAGCAGCCCCAGCATTTT. Amino acids: CASSLRGGSEQPQHF.

The rearrangement uses TRBV18 and TRBJ1-1; TRBD1 might be the D (6 bases). In germline, CDR1 is KGHSH, CDR2 LQKENI. There are 15 residues in the CDR3. The ends were cut back, 0 bases at V and 0 bases at J, with 8 bases in the middle. This CDR3 reads CASSPPGQMNTEAFF. CDR3 nucleotide sequence: TGTGCCAGCTCACCACCCGGACAGATGAACACTGAAGCTTTCTTT.

This chain's CDR3 is CASRRDPSTDTQYF. The CDR3, as DNA: TGCGCCAGCAGGCGGGACCCTAGCACAGATACGCAGTATTTT. The chain joins TRBV5-1 to TRBJ2-3; maybe TRBD2 (6 bases). V lost 5 bases and J lost 0, with 10 bases in between. The CDR3 runs 14 residues. Germline V gene sequence: CDR1 SGHRS, CDR2 YFSETQ.

The chain recombines TRBV5-4 with TRBJ1-3; 9 positions agree with TRBD1. The V gene's germline CDR1 is SGHNT and CDR2 YYREEE (reference sequence). CDR3 length equals 14 residues. Trimming took 4 bases from V and 4 from J; bases not matched to a gene: 3. DNA of the CDR3: TGTGCCAGCAGCGGACAGGGGCCCGGAAACACCATATATTTT. Translated: CASSGQGPGNTIYF.

Only a few counts were recorded for this clone. The chain recombines TRBV5-1 with TRBJ1-3, with D possibly matching TRBD1 (5 bases). The V and J ends lost 4 bases and 2 bases respectively, with 13 bases between them. CDR1 SGHRS and CDR2 YFSETQ come from the germline V gene. The CDR3 has 15 amino acids. As DNA, the CDR3 is TGCGCCAGCAGCCGGGAGCCAGGGACTGGAAACACCATATATTTT. Its protein product is CASSREPGTGNTIYF.